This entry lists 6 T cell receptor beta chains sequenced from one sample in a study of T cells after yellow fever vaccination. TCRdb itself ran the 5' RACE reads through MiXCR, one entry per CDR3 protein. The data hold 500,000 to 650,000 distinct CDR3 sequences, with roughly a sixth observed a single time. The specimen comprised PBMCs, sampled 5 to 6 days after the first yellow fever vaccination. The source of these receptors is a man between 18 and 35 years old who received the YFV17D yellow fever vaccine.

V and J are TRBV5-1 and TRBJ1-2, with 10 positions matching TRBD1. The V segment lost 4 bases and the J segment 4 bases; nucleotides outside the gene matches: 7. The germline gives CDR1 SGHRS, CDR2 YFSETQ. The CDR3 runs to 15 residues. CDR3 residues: CASSEGQGRGYGYTF. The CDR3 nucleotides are TGCGCCAGCAGCGAGGGACAGGGGCGAGGCTATGGCTACACCTTC. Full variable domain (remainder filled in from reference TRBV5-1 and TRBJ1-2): KAGVTQTPRYLIKTRGQQVTLSCSPISGHRSVSWYQQTPGQGLQFLFEYFSETQRNKGNFPGRFSGRQFSNSRSEMNVSTLELGDSALYLCASSEGQGRGYGYTFGSGTRLTVV.

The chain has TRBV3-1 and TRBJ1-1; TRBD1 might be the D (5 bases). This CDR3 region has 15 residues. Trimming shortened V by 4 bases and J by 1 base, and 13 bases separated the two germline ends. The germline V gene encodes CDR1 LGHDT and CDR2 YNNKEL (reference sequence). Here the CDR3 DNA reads TGTGCCAGCAGCCGGGGTAGGGGATGGAACACTGAAGCTTTCTTT. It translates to CASSRGRGWNTEAFF.

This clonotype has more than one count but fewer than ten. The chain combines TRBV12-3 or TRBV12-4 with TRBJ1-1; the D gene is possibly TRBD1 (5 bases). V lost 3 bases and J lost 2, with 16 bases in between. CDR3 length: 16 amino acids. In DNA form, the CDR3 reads TGTGCCAGCAGTTTGGGGGGGGGTGGAGTCAACACTGAAGCTTTCTTT. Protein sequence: CASSLGGGGVNTEAFF.

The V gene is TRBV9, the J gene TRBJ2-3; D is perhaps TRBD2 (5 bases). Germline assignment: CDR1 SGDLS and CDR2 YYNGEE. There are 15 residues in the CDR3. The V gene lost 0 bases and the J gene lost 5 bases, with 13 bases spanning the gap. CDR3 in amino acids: CASSVDPGNRDTQYF. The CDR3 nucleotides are TGTGCCAGCAGCGTAGATCCGGGAAACAGAGATACGCAGTATTTT.

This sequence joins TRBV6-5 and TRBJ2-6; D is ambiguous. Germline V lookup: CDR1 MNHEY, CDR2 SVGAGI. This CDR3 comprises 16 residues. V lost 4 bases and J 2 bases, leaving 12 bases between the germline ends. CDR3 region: CASSFSLDPGANVLTF. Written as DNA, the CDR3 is TGTGCCAGCAGTTTTTCGTTGGACCCTGGGGCCAACGTCCTGACTTTC.

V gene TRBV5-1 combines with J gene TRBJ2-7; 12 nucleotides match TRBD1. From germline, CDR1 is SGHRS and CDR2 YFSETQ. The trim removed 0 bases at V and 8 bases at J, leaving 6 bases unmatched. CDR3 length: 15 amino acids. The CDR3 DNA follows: TGCGCCAGCAGCTTGGACGTCGGGACAGGGGGCCAGCAGTACTTC. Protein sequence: CASSLDVGTGGQQYF.